This T cell receptor beta chain was identified during a study of shared clonotypes between healthy human individuals. The deep-level immunoSEQ assay was used. Using immunoSEQ multiplex PCR, the repertoire was profiled, and TCRdb retains in-frame clones only, with some absent. The repertoire consists of hundreds of thousands of clones, with around 74% occurring once and the leading ten covering under 2%. The CDR3 loop spans 14 amino acids. Trimming stripped 3 bases from V and 1 base from J, with 9 bases between. Germline CDR1 KGHSH, CDR2 LQKENI. About this clone: The same CDR3 is also encoded by other DNA sequences in this sample.

The V and J genes are TRBV18 and TRBJ1-1, with unresolved D. This clonotype was sampled from a woman younger than 45 in good health. Sequences were obtained from memory CD4+ T cells sorted from blood. Subset in this sample: CD45RA-negative fraction. DNA for the CDR3: TGTGCCAGCTCACCTTATTCAGGGAACACTGAAGCTTTCTTT. This sequence encodes CASSPYSGNTEAFF.